This T cell receptor (beta chain) stems from a study of OX40 agonist ivuxolimab in advanced cancers. Clones were sequenced by immunoSEQ multiplex PCR, and TCRdb holds only the in-frame ones, with some missing. The table shows about 120,000 clones, with over 75% occurring only once. This CDR3 region has 14 residues. From germline, CDR1 is MNHEY and CDR2 SVGAGI. The junction had 4 bases not matched to a gene; V was cut back by 6 bases and J by 7 bases. The sample was CD4+ or CD8+ T cells sorted from blood, taken in a trial of the OX40 agonist ivuxolimab. This TCR came from an adult with an advanced solid tumor such as melanoma, head and neck, liver or kidney cancer. The V call is TRBV6-5, the J call TRBJ1-6; 9 bases are shared with TRBD1. The CDR3 DNA follows: TGTGCCAGCAGATGGGACAGGGCGAATTCACCCCTCCACTTT. This sequence encodes CASRWDRANSPLHF.